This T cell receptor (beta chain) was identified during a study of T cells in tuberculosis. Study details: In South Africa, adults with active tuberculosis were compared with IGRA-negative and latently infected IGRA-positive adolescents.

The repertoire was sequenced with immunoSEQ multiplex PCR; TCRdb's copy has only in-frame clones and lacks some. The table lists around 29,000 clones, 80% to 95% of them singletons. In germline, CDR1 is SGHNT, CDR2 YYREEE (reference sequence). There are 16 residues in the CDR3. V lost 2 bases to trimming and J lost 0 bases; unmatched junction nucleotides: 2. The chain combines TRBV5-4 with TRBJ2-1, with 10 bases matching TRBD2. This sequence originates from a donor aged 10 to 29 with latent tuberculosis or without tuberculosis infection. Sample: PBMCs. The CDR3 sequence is CASSFPSGSSYNEQFF. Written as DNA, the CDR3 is TGTGCCAGCAGCTTCCCTAGCGGGAGCTCCTACAATGAGCAGTTCTTC.